This paragraph covers one TCR beta chain sequence. The antigen is undetermined. Measured with immunoSEQ multiplex PCR; TCRdb has only the in-frame clones, and not every one. Of about 24,000 clones listed, 85% were seen once; the top ten hold roughly 17%. This sample is drawn from a study of OX40 agonist ivuxolimab in advanced cancers. Study conclusions and caveats: Low normalized T-cell clonal expansion also characterized some of the nonresponders. More expanded clones were found, on average, in CD8+ than in CD4+ T cells.

J was trimmed by 3 bases and V by 7 bases; bases with no gene match: 4. This CDR3 is 15 amino acids long. The germline V gene has CDR1 LNHDA and CDR2 SQIVND (reference sequence). The J gene is TRBJ2-2, the V gene TRBV19; 11 bases line up with TRBD2. The sequence was collected from an adult with an advanced solid tumor such as melanoma, head and neck, liver or kidney cancer. Here the sequenced sample was CD4+ or CD8+ T cells sorted from blood, taken in a trial of the OX40 agonist ivuxolimab. CDR3 bases: TGTGCCAGTACAACTAGCGGGGGTTACACCGGGGAGCTGTTTTTT. Its translation: CASTTSGGYTGELFF. The full variable domain, in which reference TRBV19 and TRBJ2-2 provide the parts outside the CDR3, is DGGITQSPKYLFRKEGQNVTLSCEQNLNHDAMYWYRQDPGQGLRLIYYSQIVNDFQKGDIAEGYSVSREKKESFPLTVTSAQKNPTAFYLCASTTSGGYTGELFFGEGSRLTVL.